Detailed here is one T cell receptor beta chain. Its antigen is unknown. CDR3 length: 15 amino acids. Germline assignment: CDR1 LNHDA and CDR2 SQIVND (reference sequence). V lost 7 bases to trimming and J lost 3 bases; unmatched junction nucleotides: 7. This entry belongs to a study of T cell responses to AZD1222 COVID-19 vaccine. Overall study results and limits: Unmutated variant regions reportedly attract nearly half of all spike-specific TCRs. Only after the peak T cell response were repertoires sampled. Only a handful of AZD1222 recipients, roughly 6 in all, had baseline seropositivity.

The assay was immunoSEQ multiplex PCR, and TCRdb's table has in-frame clones only and misses some. The repertoire consists of roughly 200,000 clones, with approximately 95% occurring once and the leading ten covering under 1.1%. The source of this sequence is an adult who received the MenACWY meningococcal vaccine as a control. The sample in question was peripheral blood, obtained 28 days after the second dose of the MenACWY control vaccine. The chain couples TRBV19 to TRBJ2-5, with 11 bases aligning to TRBD2. CDR3 nucleotide sequence: TGTGCCAGTACTCGGACTAGCGGGCTCAAAGAGACCCAGTACTTC. This gives the protein CASTRTSGLKETQYF.